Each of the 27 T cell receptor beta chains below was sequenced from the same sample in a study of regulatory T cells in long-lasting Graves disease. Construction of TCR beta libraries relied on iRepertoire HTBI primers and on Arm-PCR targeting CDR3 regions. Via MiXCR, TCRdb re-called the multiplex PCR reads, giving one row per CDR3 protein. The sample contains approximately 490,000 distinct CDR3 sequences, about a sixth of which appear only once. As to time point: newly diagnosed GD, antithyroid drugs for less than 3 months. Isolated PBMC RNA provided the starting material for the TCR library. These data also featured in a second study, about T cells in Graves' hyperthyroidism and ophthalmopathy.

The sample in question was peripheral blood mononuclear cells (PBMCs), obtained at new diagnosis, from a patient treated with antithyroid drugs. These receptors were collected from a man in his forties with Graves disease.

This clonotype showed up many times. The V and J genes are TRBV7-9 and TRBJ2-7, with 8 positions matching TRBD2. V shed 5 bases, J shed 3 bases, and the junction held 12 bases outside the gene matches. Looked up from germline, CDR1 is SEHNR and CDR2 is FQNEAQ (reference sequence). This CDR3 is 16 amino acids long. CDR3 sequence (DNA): TGTGCCAGCAGCCATTCAGGGCGGGGACTAGGCTACGAGCAGTACTTC. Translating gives CASSHSGRGLGYEQYF.

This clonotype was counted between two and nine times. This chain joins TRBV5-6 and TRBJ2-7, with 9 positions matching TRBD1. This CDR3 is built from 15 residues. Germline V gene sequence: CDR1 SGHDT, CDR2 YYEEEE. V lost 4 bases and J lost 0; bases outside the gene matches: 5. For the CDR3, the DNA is TGTGCCAGCAGCCGGGACAGGGACTTCTCCTACGAGCAGTACTTC. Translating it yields CASSRDRDFSYEQYF.

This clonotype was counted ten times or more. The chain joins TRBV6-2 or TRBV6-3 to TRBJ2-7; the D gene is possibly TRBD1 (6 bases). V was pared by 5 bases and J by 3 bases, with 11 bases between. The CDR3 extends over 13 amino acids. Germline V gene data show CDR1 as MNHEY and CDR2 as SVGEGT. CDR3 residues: CASSTGTHYEQYF. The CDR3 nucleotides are TGTGCCAGCAGTACCGGGACACACTACGAGCAGTACTTC.

The CDR3 loop reads CASSADGGTGELFF. Here the CDR3 DNA reads TGCGCCAGCAGCGCGGACGGAGGCACCGGGGAGCTGTTTTTT. The chain employs TRBV5-1 and TRBJ2-2, with a weak D call TRBD2 (5 bases). V lost 4 bases to trimming and J lost 4 bases, with 11 bases between them. From germline, CDR1 is SGHRS and CDR2 YFSETQ. The CDR3 runs to 14 residues.

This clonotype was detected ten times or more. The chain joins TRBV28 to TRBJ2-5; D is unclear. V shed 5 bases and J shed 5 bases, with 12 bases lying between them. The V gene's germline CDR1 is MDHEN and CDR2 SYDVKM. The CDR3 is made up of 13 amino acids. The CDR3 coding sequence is TGTGCCAGCAGTCTTTCTTTCAAGGAGACCCAGTACTTC. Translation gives CASSLSFKETQYF.

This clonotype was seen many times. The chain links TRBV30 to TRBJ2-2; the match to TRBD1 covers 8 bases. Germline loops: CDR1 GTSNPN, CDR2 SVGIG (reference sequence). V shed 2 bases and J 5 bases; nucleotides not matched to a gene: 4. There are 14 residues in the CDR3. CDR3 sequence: CAWSTTGGTGELFF. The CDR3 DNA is TGTGCCTGGAGTACCACAGGGGGGACCGGGGAGCTGTTTTTT.

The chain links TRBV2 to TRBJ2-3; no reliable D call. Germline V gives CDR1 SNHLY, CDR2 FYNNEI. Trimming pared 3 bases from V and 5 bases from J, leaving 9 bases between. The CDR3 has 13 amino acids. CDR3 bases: TGTGCCAGCAGTGATAGCTCGGGAGATACGCAGTATTTT. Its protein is CASSDSSGDTQYF.

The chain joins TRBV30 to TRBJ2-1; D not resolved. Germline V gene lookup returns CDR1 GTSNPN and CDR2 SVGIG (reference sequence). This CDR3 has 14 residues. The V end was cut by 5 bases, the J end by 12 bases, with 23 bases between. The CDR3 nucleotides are TGTGCCTGGGGTGGAGACTCGGCCATAGGAGTGCAGTTCTTC. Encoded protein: CAWGGDSAIGVQFF.

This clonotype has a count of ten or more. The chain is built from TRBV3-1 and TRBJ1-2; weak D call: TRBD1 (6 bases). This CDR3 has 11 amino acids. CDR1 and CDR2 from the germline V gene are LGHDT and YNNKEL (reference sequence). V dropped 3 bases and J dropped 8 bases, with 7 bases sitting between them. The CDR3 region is CASSHRGGYTF. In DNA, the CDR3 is TGTGCCAGCAGCCACAGGGGAGGCTACACCTTC. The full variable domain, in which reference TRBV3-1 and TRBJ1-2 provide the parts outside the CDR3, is DTAVSQTPKYLVTQMGNDKSIKCEQNLGHDTMYWYKQDSKKFLKIMFSYNNKELIINETVPNRFSPKSPDKAHLNLHINSLELGDSAVYFCASSHRGGYTFGSGTRLTVV.

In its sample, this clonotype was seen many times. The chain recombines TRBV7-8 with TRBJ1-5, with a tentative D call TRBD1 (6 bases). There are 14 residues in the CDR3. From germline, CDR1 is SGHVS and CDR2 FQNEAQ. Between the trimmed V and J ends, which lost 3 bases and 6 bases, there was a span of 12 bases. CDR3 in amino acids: CASSLQGPIQPQHF. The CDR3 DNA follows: TGTGCCAGCAGCTTGCAGGGGCCCATTCAGCCCCAGCATTTT.

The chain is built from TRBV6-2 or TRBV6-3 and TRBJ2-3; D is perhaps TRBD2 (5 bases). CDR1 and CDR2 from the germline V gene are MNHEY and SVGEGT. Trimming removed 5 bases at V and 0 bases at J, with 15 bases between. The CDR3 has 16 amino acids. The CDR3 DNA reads TGTGCCAGCAGTGAATTGCTGAGCGGTAGCACAGATACGCAGTATTTT. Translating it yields CASSELLSGSTDTQYF.

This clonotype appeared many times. CDR3 bases: TGTGCCAGCAGTTTCTTCCGGGGATCATCCTACGAGCAGTACTTC. It translates to CASSFFRGSSYEQYF. The chain links TRBV28 to TRBJ2-7; possible D gene TRBD2, 5 bases. Trimming pared 3 bases from V and 1 base from J, leaving 13 bases between. Germline CDR1 is MDHEN and CDR2 is SYDVKM. This CDR3 comprises 15 residues.

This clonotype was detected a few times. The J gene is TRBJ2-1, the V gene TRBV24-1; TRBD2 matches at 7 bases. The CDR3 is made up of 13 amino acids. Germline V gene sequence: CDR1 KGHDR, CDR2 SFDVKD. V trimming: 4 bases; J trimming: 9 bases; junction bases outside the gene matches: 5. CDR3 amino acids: CATSEGGRPEQFF. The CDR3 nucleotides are TGTGCCACCAGTGAGGGCGGGAGACCTGAGCAGTTCTTC.

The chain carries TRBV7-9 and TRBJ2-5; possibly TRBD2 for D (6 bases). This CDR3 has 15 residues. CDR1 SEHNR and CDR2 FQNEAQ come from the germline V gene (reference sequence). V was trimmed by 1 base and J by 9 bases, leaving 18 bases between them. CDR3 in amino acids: CASSLVREALGAQYF. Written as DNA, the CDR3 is TGTGCCAGCAGCTTAGTGAGGGAGGCCTTAGGGGCCCAGTACTTC.

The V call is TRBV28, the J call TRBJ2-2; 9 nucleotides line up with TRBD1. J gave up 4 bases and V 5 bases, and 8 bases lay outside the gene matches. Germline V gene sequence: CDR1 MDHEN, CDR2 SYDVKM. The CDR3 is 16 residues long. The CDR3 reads CASSPLGTGTTGELFF. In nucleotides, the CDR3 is TGTGCCAGCAGTCCTCTAGGGACAGGGACCACCGGGGAGCTGTTTTTT.

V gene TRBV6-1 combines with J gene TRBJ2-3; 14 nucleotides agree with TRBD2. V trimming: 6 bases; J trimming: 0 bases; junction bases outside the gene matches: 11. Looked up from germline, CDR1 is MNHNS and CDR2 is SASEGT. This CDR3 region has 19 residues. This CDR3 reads CASRRSGLAGGTSTDTQYF. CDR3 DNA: TGTGCCAGCAGACGATCCGGACTAGCGGGAGGAACTAGCACAGATACGCAGTATTTT.

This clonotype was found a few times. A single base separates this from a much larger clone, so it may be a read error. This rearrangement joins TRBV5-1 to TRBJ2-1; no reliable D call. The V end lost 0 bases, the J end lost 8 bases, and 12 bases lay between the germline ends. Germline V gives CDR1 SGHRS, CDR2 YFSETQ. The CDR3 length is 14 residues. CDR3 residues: CASSLAVLDDEQFF. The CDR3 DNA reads TGCGCCAGCAGCTTGGCCGTCCTAGACGATGAGCAGTTCTTC.

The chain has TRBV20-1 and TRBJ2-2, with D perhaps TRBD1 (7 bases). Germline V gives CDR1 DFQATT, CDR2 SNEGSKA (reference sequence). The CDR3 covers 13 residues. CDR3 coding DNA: TGCAGGGCACAGGGGCCTAGCGCCGGGGAGCTGTTTTTT. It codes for CRAQGPSAGELFF.

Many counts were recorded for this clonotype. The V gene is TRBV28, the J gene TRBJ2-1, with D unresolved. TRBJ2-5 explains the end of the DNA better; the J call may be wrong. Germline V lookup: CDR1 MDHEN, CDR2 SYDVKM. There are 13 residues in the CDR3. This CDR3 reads CASRPTVEETQYF. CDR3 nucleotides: TGTGCCAGCAGGCCAACAGTAGAAGAGACCCAGTACTTC.

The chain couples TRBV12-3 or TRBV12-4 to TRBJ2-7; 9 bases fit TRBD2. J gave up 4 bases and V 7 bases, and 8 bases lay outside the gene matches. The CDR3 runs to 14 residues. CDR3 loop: CASKSSGSGYEQYF. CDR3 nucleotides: TGTGCCAGCAAAAGTAGCGGGAGTGGGTACGAGCAGTACTTC.

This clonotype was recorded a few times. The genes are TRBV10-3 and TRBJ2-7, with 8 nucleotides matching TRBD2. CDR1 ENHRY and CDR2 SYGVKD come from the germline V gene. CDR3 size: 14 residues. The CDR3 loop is CASGGGLGSYEQYF. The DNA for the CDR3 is TGTGCATCGGGGGGGGGGTTGGGGTCCTACGAGCAGTACTTC.

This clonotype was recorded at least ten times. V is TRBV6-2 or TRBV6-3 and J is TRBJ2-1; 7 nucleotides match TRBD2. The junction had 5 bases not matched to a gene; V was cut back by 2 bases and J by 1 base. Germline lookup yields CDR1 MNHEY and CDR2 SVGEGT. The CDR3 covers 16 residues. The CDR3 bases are TGTGCCAGCAGTTACAAGGGCGGGAGTTCCTACAATGAGCAGTTCTTC. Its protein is CASSYKGGSSYNEQFF.

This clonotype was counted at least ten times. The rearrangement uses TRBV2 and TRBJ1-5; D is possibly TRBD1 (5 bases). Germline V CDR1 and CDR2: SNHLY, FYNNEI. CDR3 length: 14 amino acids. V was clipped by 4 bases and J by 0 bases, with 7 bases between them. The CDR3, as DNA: TGTGCCAGCAGTGGGGGACTTAGCAATCAGCCCCAGCATTTT. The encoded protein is CASSGGLSNQPQHF.

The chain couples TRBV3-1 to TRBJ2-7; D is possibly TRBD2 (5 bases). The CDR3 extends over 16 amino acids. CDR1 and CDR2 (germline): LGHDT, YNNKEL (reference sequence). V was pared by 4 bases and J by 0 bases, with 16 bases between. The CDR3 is CASSPTGRQNSYEQYF. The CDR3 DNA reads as TGTGCCAGCAGCCCAACGGGAAGGCAAAACTCCTACGAGCAGTACTTC.

As DNA, the CDR3 is TGTGCCAGCAGCATACAAAGCACCGGGGAGCTGTTTTTT. Protein sequence: CASSIQSTGELFF. V and J are TRBV9 and TRBJ2-2; no reliable D call. Germline values: CDR1 SGDLS, CDR2 YYNGEE. CDR3 length: 13 residues. V lost 4 bases and J 4 bases, leaving 8 bases between the germline ends.

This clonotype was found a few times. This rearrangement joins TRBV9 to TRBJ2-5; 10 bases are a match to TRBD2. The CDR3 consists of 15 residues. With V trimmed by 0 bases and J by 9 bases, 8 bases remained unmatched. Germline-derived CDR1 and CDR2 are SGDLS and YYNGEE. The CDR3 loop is CASSVGASGSYAQYF. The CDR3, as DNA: TGTGCCAGCAGCGTAGGGGCTAGCGGGAGTTATGCCCAGTACTTC.

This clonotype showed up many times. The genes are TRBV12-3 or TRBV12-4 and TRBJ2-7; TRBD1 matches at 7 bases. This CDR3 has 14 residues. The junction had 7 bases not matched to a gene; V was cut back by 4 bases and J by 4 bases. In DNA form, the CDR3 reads TGTGCCAGCAGTTCCGACAGGGCTTTTTACGAGCAGTACTTC. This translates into CASSSDRAFYEQYF.